What follows is one T cell receptor beta chain and its context. Its specific antigen is unknown. The input lacks base qualities; no much larger clone sits a single base away. These data come from a study of T cell responses to AZD1222 COVID-19 vaccine (dated by TCRdb to the early 2020s). Some background on the complete study: TCR sequencing was performed for over 230 trial participants, of whom about 200 were given two doses of AZD1222 and some 26 were given two doses of MenACWY control vaccine. Enrollment into the trials was organized by age into subgroups of 18-55, 56-69 and 70-plus years, and those subgroups contained about 160, 30 and 59 TCR-sequenced participants, respectively. Broader findings and caveats from the paper: Nearly half of unique spike-specific TCRs reportedly recognized epitopes outside regions mutated in the B.1.351 and B.1.1.7 variants. After two AZD1222 doses, both the breadth and the depth of spike-specific TCRs were significantly higher than at day 0 and than in MenACWY recipients. Because no day 14 peak-response samples were available, repertoires were characterized only after the peak T cell response. CD4 TCRs associated with the vaccine covered the entire spike protein, and the dominant responses were in regions 160-218 and 743-854. Conclusions about previously exposed vaccinees are limited because only five to seven AZD1222 recipients were SARS-CoV-2 seropositive at baseline. Participants were mostly white British, with more females than males. The authors suggested clonal diversity may have been underestimated. The 56-69-year group was small, and its depth increase did not reach significance, likely because of low power.

Taken with the paper, the label for time point translates to: baseline before first vaccination. The treatment or condition tag for this specimen amounts to: meningococcal conjugate vaccine given as trial control. The vaccinee samples were drawn from two UK trials, COV001 and COV002, one of which was a single-blind randomized controlled phase 2/3 trial testing AZD1222 (ChAdOx1 nCoV-19) in healthy adults. For TCRbeta chain sequencing, PBMC samples were collected from trial participants at day 0 and at day 28 after the second dose. The CDR3 holds 17 amino acids from the cysteine to the phenylalanine. The entry retains the CDR3 DNA only, 51 bases that are in frame from base 1. As encoded in the germline V gene, CDR1 is SGHAT while CDR2 is FQNNGV. Clipping removes 0 bases from V and 0 bases from J, with 5 as the unmatched junction base count. The CDR3 regions of human TCRbeta chains were analyzed by immunosequencing. In the original analysis: TCRs in the repertoires were compared against a reference library of SARS-CoV-2-specific TCRs that had been generated with the MIRA antigen-specificity platform. Breadth meant the fraction of unique TCRs that were SARS-CoV-2-associated, whereas depth meant the fraction of total T cells that were SARS-CoV-2-associated. Using the MIRA data, each spike-specific TCR was assigned both to the spike region to which the TCR was reactive and to a CD4 or CD8 class. Log10-transformed breadth and depth values were compared by one-way ANOVA with Sidak's multiple comparisons tests. TCRdb provides this immuneACCESS table in a form limited to in-frame rearrangements. Some clones are lacking; in checked studies, under half of them reflect an unresolved V gene, and why the rest are absent is not known. V and J calls and clone size come straight from that table; D and trimming were deduced from the DNA. The sample contains about 49,000 clones, approximately 79% of them found a single time. The biggest ten clones account for roughly 22% of the sample.

This receptor was taken from an adult in good health. The rearranged chain carries TRBV11-2 and TRBJ2-4; 7 bases in the junction line up with TRBD1. The sequenced sample was peripheral blood, obtained on day 0 of MenACWY control vaccination. The DNA sequence reads TGTGCCAGCAGCTTAGATGTGGGACAGCGAGCCAAAAACATTCAGTACTTC. Its translation is CASSLDVGQRAKNIQYF.